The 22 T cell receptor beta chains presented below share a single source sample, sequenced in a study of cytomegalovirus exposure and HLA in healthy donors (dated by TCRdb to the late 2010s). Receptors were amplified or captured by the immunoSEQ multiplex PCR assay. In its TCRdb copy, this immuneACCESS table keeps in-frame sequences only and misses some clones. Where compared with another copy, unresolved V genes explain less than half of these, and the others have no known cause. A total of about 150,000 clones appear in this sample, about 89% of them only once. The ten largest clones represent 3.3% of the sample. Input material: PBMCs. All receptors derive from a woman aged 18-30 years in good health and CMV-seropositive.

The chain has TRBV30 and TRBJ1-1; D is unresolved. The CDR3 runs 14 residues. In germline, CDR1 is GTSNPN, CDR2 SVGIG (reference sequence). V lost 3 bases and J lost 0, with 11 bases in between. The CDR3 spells CAWSAQNLNTEAFF. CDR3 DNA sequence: TGTGCCTGGAGCGCCCAAAACTTGAACACTGAAGCTTTCTTT.

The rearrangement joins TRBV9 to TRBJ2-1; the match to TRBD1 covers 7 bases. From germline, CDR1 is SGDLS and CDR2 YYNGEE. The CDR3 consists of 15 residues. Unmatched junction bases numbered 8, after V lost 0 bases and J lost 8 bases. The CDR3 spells CASSVEVGGIYEQFF. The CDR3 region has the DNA TGTGCCAGCAGCGTAGAGGTAGGGGGCATATATGAGCAGTTCTTC.

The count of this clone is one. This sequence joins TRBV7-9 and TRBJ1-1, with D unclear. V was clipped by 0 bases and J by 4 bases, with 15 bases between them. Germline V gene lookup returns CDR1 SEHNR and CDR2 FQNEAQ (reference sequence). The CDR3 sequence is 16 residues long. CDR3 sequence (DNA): TGTGCCAGCAGCTTAGCAAGGTCCTACAGATCCACTGAAGCTTTCTTT. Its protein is CASSLARSYRSTEAFF.

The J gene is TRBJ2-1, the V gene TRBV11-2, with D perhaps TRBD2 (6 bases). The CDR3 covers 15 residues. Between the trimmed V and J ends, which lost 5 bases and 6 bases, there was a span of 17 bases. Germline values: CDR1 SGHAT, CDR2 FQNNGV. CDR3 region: CASSPRLGSGNEQFF. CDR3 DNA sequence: TGTGCCAGCAGCCCCCGACTAGGTTCGGGCAATGAGCAGTTCTTC.

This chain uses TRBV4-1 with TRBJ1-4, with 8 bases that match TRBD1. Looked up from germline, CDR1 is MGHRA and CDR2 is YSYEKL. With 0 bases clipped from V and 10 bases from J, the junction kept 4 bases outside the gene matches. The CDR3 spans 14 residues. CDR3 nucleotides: TGCGCCAGCAGCCAAGAGACCAGGGGGCGAAAACTGTTTTTT. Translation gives CASSQETRGRKLFF.

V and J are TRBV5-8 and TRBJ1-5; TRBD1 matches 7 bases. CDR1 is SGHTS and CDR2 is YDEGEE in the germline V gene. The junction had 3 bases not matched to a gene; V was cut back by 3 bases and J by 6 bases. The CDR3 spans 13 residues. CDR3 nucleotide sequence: TGTGCCAGCAGCTCCGACAGGGCTCAGCCCCAGCATTTT. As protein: CASSSDRAQPQHF.

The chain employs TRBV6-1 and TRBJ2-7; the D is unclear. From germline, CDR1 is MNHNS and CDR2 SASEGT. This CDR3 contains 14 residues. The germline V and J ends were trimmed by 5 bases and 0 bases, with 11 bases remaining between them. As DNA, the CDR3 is TGTGCCAGCAGTTGGTCCGCTAGCTCCTACGAGCAGTACTTC. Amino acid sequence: CASSWSASSYEQYF.

The CDR3 DNA sequence: TGTGCCAGCAGGACAGGGGGCGTCGGCTATGGCTACACCTTC. Amino acid sequence: CASRTGGVGYGYTF. The chain carries TRBV4-2 and TRBJ1-2, with 10 bases identical to TRBD1. V shed 6 bases, J shed 4 bases, and the junction held 5 bases outside the gene matches. CDR3 length: 14 residues. Germline V lookup: CDR1 LGHNA, CDR2 YNFKEQ.

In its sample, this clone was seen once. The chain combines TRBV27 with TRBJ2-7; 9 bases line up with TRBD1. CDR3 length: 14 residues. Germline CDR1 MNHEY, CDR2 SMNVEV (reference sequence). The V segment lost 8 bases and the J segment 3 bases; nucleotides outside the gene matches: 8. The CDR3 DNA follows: TGTGCCAGCGCGCAACAGGGGGCTCACTACGAGCAGTACTTC. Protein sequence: CASAQQGAHYEQYF.

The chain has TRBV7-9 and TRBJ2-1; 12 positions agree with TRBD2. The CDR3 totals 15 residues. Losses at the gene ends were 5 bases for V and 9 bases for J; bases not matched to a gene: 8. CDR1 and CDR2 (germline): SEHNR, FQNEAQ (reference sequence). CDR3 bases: TGTGCCAGCAGCAAACCTCTAGCGGGAGGGGGTGAGCAGTTCTTC. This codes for CASSKPLAGGGEQFF.

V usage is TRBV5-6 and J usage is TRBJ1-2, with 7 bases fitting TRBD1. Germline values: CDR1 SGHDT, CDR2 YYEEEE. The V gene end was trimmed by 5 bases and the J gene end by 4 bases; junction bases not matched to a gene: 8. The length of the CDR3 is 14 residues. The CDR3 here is CASSSGGFGYGYTF. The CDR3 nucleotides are TGTGCCAGCAGTTCAGGGGGTTTCGGCTATGGCTACACCTTC.

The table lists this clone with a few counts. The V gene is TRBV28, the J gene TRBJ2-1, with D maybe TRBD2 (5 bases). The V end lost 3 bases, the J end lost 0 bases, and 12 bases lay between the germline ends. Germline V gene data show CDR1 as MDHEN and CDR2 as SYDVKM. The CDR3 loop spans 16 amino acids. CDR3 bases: TGTGCCAGCAGTTTTGCGGGCTCGAGCTCCTACAATGAGCAGTTCTTC. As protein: CASSFAGSSSYNEQFF.

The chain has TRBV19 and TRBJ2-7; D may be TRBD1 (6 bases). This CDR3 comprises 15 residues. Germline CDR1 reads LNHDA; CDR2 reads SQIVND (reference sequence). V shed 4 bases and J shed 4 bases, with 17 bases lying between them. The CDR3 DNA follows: TGTGCCAGTAGTACCCGACAGGACCTGTTTTACGAGCAGTACTTC. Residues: CASSTRQDLFYEQYF.

This CDR3 is CASSTESSYNSPLHF. CDR3 in DNA: TGTGCCAGCAGTACGGAGAGCTCCTATAATTCACCCCTCCACTTT. This rearrangement joins TRBV6-5 to TRBJ1-6, with D hard to call. The CDR3 covers 15 residues. Germline V gene lookup returns CDR1 MNHEY and CDR2 SVGAGI. Trimming cost V 5 bases and J 0 bases, with 8 bases left between them.

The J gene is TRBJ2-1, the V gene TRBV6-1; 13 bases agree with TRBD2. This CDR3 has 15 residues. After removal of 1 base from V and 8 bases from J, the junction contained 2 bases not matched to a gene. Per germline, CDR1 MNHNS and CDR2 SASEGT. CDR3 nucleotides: TGTGCCAGCAGTGAAGACGGACTAGCGGGGGATGAGCAGTTCTTC. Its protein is CASSEDGLAGDEQFF.

Here the CDR3 reads CASSSFGTSGVRAEQYF. CDR3 nucleotides: TGTGCCAGCAGCTCTTTCGGGACTAGCGGTGTACGGGCTGAGCAGTACTTC. The chain employs TRBV11-2 and TRBJ2-7; the match to TRBD2 covers 11 bases. CDR1 is SGHAT and CDR2 is FQNNGV in the germline V gene. V shed 4 bases, J shed 7 bases, and the junction held 15 bases outside the gene matches. The CDR3 loop spans 17 amino acids.

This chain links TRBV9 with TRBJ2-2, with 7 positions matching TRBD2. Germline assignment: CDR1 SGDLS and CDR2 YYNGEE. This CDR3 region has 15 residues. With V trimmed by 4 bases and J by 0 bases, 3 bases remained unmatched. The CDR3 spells CASSSGTTNTGELFF. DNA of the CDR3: TGTGCCAGCAGCTCCGGGACTACGAACACCGGGGAGCTGTTTTTT.

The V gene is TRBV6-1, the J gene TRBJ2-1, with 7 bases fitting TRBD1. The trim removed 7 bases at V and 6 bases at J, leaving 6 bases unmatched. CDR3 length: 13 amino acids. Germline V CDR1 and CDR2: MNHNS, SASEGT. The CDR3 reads CASTRDSSNEQFF. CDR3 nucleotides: TGTGCCAGCACCCGGGACAGTAGCAATGAGCAGTTCTTC.

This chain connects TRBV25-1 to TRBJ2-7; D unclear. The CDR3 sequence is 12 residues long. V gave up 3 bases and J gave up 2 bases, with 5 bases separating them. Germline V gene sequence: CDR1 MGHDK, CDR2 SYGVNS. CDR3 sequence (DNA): TGTGCCAGCAGTGACCTTACCTACGAGCAGTACTTC. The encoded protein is CASSDLTYEQYF.

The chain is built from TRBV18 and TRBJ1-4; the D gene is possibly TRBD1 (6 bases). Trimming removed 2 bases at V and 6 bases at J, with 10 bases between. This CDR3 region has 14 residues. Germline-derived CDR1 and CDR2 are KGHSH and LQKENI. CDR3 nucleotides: TGTGCCAGCTCACCAGAGACAGGCCATGAAAAACTGTTTTTT. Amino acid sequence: CASSPETGHEKLFF.

CDR3 DNA sequence: TGTGCCATCAGTGAGTCGAGGGGCAGGGGGGCCACCGGGGAGCTGTTTTTT. Protein product: CAISESRGRGATGELFF. V is TRBV10-3 and J is TRBJ2-2; weak D call: TRBD1 (7 bases). This CDR3 spans 17 amino acids. The ends were cut back, 0 bases at V and 4 bases at J, with 15 bases in the middle. Looked up from germline, CDR1 is ENHRY and CDR2 is SYGVKD.

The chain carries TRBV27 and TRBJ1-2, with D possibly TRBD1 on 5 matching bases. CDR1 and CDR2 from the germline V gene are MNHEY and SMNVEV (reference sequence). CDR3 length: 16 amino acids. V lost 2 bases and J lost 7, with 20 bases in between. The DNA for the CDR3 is TGTGCCAGCAGTTTAAACCCCGGGGGTAGGTGGGGTGGCTACACCTTC. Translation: CASSLNPGGRWGGYTF.